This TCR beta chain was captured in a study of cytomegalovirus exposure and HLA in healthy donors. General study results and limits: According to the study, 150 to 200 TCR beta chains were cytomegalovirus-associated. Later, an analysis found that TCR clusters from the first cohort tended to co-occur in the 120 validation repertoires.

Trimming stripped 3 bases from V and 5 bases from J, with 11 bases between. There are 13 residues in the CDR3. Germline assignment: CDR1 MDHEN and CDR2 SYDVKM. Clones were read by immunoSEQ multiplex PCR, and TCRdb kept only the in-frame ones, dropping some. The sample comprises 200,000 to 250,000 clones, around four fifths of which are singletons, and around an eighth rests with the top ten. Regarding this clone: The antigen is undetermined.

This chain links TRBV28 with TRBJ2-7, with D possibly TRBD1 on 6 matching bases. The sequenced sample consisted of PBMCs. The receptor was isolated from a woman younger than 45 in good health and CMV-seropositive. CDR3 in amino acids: CASSFTNRDEQYF. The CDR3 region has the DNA TGTGCCAGCAGTTTCACGAACAGGGACGAGCAGTACTTC.